This T cell receptor beta chain came from a study of T cell responses to AZD1222 COVID-19 vaccine. The study's findings and limits: Spike regions recognized by vaccine-associated CD4 TCRs spanned the protein, led by 160-218 and 743-854. Recipients of two AZD1222 doses showed rising Spike-specific TCR breadth and depth. Reportedly, close to half of spike-specific TCRs are directed against unmutated variant regions.

Sequenced by immunoSEQ multiplex PCR; TCRdb stores in-frame clones only, minus some. The table shows some 180,000 clones, with 94% occurring only once. Only one count was recorded for this clone. The antigen remains unidentified. Samples with a second dose at about 4 or about 12 weeks were pooled together. Trimming left V 3 bases short and J 3 bases short, with 12 bases between. This CDR3 contains 14 residues. Germline CDR1 and CDR2: MNHEY and SVGAGI. The receptor's source is an adult who received the AZD1222 COVID-19 vaccine. The chain is built from TRBV6-5 and TRBJ2-7; weak D call: TRBD2 (5 bases). Specimen: peripheral blood, collected 28 days after the second AZD1222 dose. The CDR3 loop reads CASSYGREGYEQYF. Here the CDR3 DNA reads TGTGCCAGCAGTTATGGAAGAGAGGGCTACGAGCAGTACTTC.